This TCR beta chain was sequenced during a study of beta chain features in type 1 diabetes. Overall study findings and caveats: In type 1 diabetes patients, VDJ junctions had fewer insertions; deletions at these junctions were more frequent.

A word on this clone: Its cognate antigen is unknown.

V gave up 6 bases and J gave up 5 bases; unmatched junction bases: 9. The CDR3 loop spans 14 amino acids. Germline V gene lookup returns CDR1 SQVTM and CDR2 ANQGSEA. The investigators reverse transcribed all of the isolated RNA, so they sequenced expressed TCRB transcripts. TCRdb keeps only in-frame clones here, not all; method: immunoSEQ multiplex PCR. The data contain 130,000 to 150,000 clones, more than 9% of them singletons. This chain connects TRBV29-1 to TRBJ2-3; TRBD2 aligns across 9 bases. Sequences were obtained from naive CD4+ T cells from blood. This clonotype originated in a man in his late teens or twenties in good health. The CDR3 protein is CSVPRSGGQDTQYF. As DNA, the CDR3 is TGCAGCGTCCCGAGGAGCGGGGGGCAAGATACGCAGTATTTT.